This entry lists 6 T cell receptor beta chains sequenced from one sample in a study of chemoradiotherapy in HPV16-positive cancers. Assay used: immunoSEQ multiplex PCR; TCRdb lists only in-frame clones, some missing. The sample consists of some 19,000 clones, approximately 88% of them appearing once. The material was blood, obtained from a patient who underwent chemoradiotherapy. The origin of the receptors is a human donor with HPV-associated anogenital cancer.

This sequence joins TRBV9 and TRBJ2-3; 7 nucleotides match TRBD2. The V segment lost 6 bases and the J segment 4 bases; nucleotides outside the gene matches: 11. CDR1 is SGDLS, CDR2 YYNGEE, per germline. This CDR3 is built from 15 residues. The CDR3 region is CASTLMTGGSDTQYF. The CDR3 coding sequence is TGTGCCAGCACCTTAATGACGGGGGGTTCAGATACGCAGTATTTT.

This clone was detected once. This chain joins TRBV6-6 and TRBJ1-1; the D gene is possibly TRBD1 (5 bases). The CDR3 is 14 amino acids. Trimming took 5 bases from V and 1 from J, leaving 11 bases between them. Per the germline V gene, CDR1 is MNHNY and CDR2 is SVGAGI (reference sequence). CDR3 nucleotide sequence: TGTGCCAGCAGTCCGGACACAACGAACACTGAAGCTTTCTTT. This encodes CASSPDTTNTEAFF.

The chain has TRBV19 and TRBJ1-3; D might be TRBD1 (5 bases). Germline V gene lookup returns CDR1 LNHDA and CDR2 SQIVND (reference sequence). CDR3 length: 15 residues. The V gene lost 7 bases and the J gene lost 0 bases, with 13 bases spanning the gap. CDR3 residues: CASKSGTVSGNTIYF. Written as DNA, the CDR3 is TGTGCCAGTAAATCGGGGACCGTCTCTGGAAACACCATATATTTT.

The V and J genes are TRBV4-2 and TRBJ1-3; D unclear. V was clipped by 0 bases and J by 2 bases, with 11 bases between them. Germline V lookup: CDR1 LGHNA, CDR2 YNFKEQ. The CDR3 sequence is 16 residues long. The CDR3 DNA sequence: TGTGCCAGCAGCCAAGATCCTGACGAGGCTGGAAACACCATATATTTT. This gives the protein CASSQDPDEAGNTIYF.

This chain uses TRBV5-6 with TRBJ1-5, with TRBD1 as a possible D gene (5 bases). The CDR3 is 15 residues long. Per germline, CDR1 SGHDT and CDR2 YYEEEE. Trimming took off 3 bases at V and 7 bases at J, with 17 bases between the two ends. The DNA of the CDR3 is TGTGCCAGCAGCTCTTTTTGGGGGGGAAAACAGCCCCAGCATTTT. It specifies CASSSFWGGKQPQHF.

The chain links TRBV2 to TRBJ2-3; D may match TRBD1 or TRBD2 (5 bases each). CDR3 size: 16 residues. CDR1 is SNHLY and CDR2 is FYNNEI in the germline V gene. The V gene lost 5 bases and the J gene lost 3 bases, with 18 bases spanning the gap. The CDR3 loop reads CASSRGTAQGTDTQYF. Here the CDR3 DNA reads TGTGCCAGCAGTCGAGGGACCGCCCAGGGAACAGATACGCAGTATTTT.